Sequencing of this T cell receptor (beta chain) was carried out in a study of T cell repertoires in ileal Crohn's disease. As for the study in general: About 36% were active smokers at surgery; median disease duration was 7.9 years. M0 samples are biopsies from inflamed ileum in the resection specimen.

CDR3 length: 21 amino acids. Assay used: immunoSEQ multiplex PCR; TCRdb lists only in-frame clones, some missing. The sample has roughly 16,000 clones, approximately 92% seen once. On this clone: Its antigen remains unknown.

The sample's time point: inflamed ileum from the surgical specimen. Whole-study findings and limits: Clonal expansions were more frequent in active smokers than non-smokers at surgery. Sorted CD8 T cells held more high-frequency clones than CD4.

The receptor was isolated from an adult with Crohn's disease. The specimen was ileal tissue. V usage is TRBV21-1 and J usage is TRBJ2-4; the D segment call TRBD2 is taken from the table without a DNA check. TRBV21-1 is described as a pseudogene. CDR3: CASRENSGGSNSKVAKNIQYF. In DNA, the CDR3 is TGTGCCAGCAGGGAGAATAGCGGGGGGAGTAATAGTAAAGTAGCCAAAAACATTCAGTACTTC.